These T cell receptor beta chains were read from a single sample in a study of blood T cells in healthy people across ages. One entry per CDR3 protein results from TCRdb running MiXCR on the 5' RACE reads. The profile shows about 380,000 distinct CDR3 sequences, approximately 47% of them singletons. Sequencing input: blood. Receptors were obtained from a man in his fifties or sixties in good health. Each CDR3 is given with its conserved first and last residue.

>TRBV5-1
CASSFLAGVSYNEQFF
>TRBV4-3
CASSQDFGQPPYF
>TRBV6-5
CASSYSGGGVFGQYF
>TRBV28
CASSPTGSSSTDTQYF
>TRBV12-3/TRBV12-4
CASSFGRGRADTQYF
>TRBV7-9
CASRTSLLSGANVLTF
>TRBV4-3
CASSQGTGVFGQYF
>TRBV4-2
CASSQATGTQETQYF
>TRBV20-1
CSARDGNGSGETQYF
>TRBV6-6
CASSFLTGVGKNIQYF
>TRBV5-6
CASSFGTKNIQYF
>TRBV10-2
CARSPQHF
>TRBV7-2
CASLLAGRQETQYF
>TRBV7-6
CASSPRAGLQETQYF
>TRBV20-1
CSGAAGEEKLFF
>TRBV10-3
CAINAQLGADTQYF
>TRBV18
CASSQGTTRSTDTQYF
>TRBV7-2
CASSFGGYYEQYF
>TRBV20-1
CSARRGTHSYEQYF
>TRBV12-3/TRBV12-4
CASSPGLALDYEQYF
>TRBV6-5
CASSYLPQGNYEQYF
>TRBV7-2
CASSLGGGGSNEQFF
>TRBV4-3
CASSQDPRSYEQYF
>TRBV28
CASSSQIEVGEGETQYF
>TRBV7-2
CASSLSSQWGYTF
>TRBV7-8
CASSPGLAGERGYEQYF
>TRBV25-1
CASSLDRSTDTQYF
>TRBV2
CASSGTSGGLGEQYF
>TRBV5-1
CASSPGRPGDTQYF
>TRBV9
CASSVMSDTQYF
>TRBV2
CASSERLAGVAETQYF
>TRBV7-2
CATQIAGGTDTQYF
>TRBV29-1
CSVLQGNQPQHF
>TRBV7-3
CASSAKNTGELFF
>TRBV25-1
CASDGTPQETQYF
>TRBV28
CASSFTGRAVLDTQYF
>TRBV7-9
CASFSGRAGSSYNEQFF
>TRBV7-9
CASSSPPNIQYF
>TRBV13
CASSSRGERGTSPLHF
>TRBV20-1
CSARAGTLYNEQYF
>TRBV6-6
CATPDRVGTNYGYTF
>TRBV7-2
CASSLGGMFSYEQYF
>TRBV4-3
CASSQDGAGSYEQYF
>TRBV6-7
CASSPEAATGRYEQYF
>TRBV7-2
CASSLGGDWRNQPQHF
>TRBV27
CASSADRRRSHEQYF
>TRBV29-1
CSVMTGGDLGYTF
>TRBV5-5
CASSRLNQDRVSTDAQYF
>TRBV7-9
CASSSTTGGVFHGYTF
>TRBV7-3
CASSSWAGGELFF
>TRBV6-1
CASSRGGQGVYEQYF
>TRBV7-2
CASSPQYQETQYF
>TRBV29-1
CSVETGQGIGGYTF